These 11 T cell receptor beta chains were sequenced from one sample in a study of blood T cells in healthy people across ages. It was with a sample-barcoded 5' primer and a J-beta primer mix that a second PCR of roughly 6 to 12 cycles was run. Via MiXCR, TCRdb re-called the 5' RACE reads, giving one row per CDR3 protein. Of about 640,000 distinct CDR3 sequences detected, roughly 58% appear once; the ten largest clones hold approximately 37%. Sequenced sample: blood. Receptors originate from a man aged 55 to 70 in good health.

This clonotype appeared a few times. The chain links TRBV10-3 to TRBJ2-4, with D possibly being TRBD1 or TRBD2 (5 bases each). CDR3 size: 15 residues. V was shortened by 6 bases and J by 8 bases, with 20 bases between the two germline ends. CDR1 and CDR2 (germline): ENHRY, SYGVKD. The CDR3 region has the DNA TGTGCCATCAGGAGCAGGGTTGAGGGTTGGGACATTCAGTACTTC. Translated: CAIRSRVEGWDIQYF.

The genes are TRBV2 and TRBJ2-4; the D is unclear. In germline, CDR1 is SNHLY, CDR2 FYNNEI. V was trimmed by 0 bases and J by 9 bases, leaving 6 bases between them. This CDR3 comprises 12 residues. The CDR3, as DNA: TGTGCCAGCAGTGAAGCCTATGCCATTCAGTACTTC. Translated, it gives CASSEAYAIQYF.

Only a few counts were recorded for this clonotype. The chain couples TRBV5-1 to TRBJ2-5, with D maybe TRBD2 (6 bases). CDR1 and CDR2 from the germline V gene are SGHRS and YFSETQ. V gave up 3 bases and J gave up 5 bases, with 20 bases separating them. This CDR3 spans 16 amino acids. The CDR3 spells CASSYQGGGGEETQYF. CDR3 nucleotides: TGCGCCAGCAGCTACCAGGGCGGTGGAGGGGAGGAGACCCAGTACTTC.

The genes are TRBV3-1 and TRBJ2-1, with D unclear. CDR3 length: 12 amino acids. V shed 8 bases and J shed 7 bases, with 12 bases lying between them. CDR1 and CDR2 (germline): LGHDT, YNNKEL (reference sequence). For the CDR3, the DNA is TGTGCCAGCTCTCAAAACACGAATGAGCAGTTCTTC. Its translation is CASSQNTNEQFF.

J is TRBJ1-2 and V is TRBV6-5, with a tentative D call TRBD1 (6 bases). The CDR3 runs 16 residues. V lost 2 bases, J lost 2 bases, and 15 bases lay in between. The germline CDR1 and CDR2 sequences are MNHEY and SVGAGI. The CDR3 nucleotides read TGTGCCAGCAGTTACGGGCCCAGGGGACCAAACTATGGCTACACCTTC. This sequence encodes CASSYGPRGPNYGYTF.

The chain recombines TRBV11-2 with TRBJ2-3; 11 bases agree with TRBD2. V gave up 5 bases and J gave up 6 bases; unmatched junction bases: 10. The CDR3 consists of 16 residues. Germline V CDR1 and CDR2: SGHAT, FQNNGV. CDR3 DNA: TGTGCCAGCAGCATAAATAGCGGGAGGGCCGGGGATACGCAGTATTTT. Translated, it gives CASSINSGRAGDTQYF.

J is TRBJ2-1 and V is TRBV18; D is undetermined. Per the germline V gene, CDR1 is KGHSH and CDR2 is LQKENI. Trimming left V 2 bases short and J 9 bases short, with 11 bases between. This CDR3 is built from 13 residues. CDR3 protein: CASSPTQDGEQFF. CDR3 in DNA: TGTGCCAGCTCACCAACGCAGGACGGTGAGCAGTTCTTC.

This chain links TRBV5-1 with TRBJ2-4; D is unresolved. The germline V gene encodes CDR1 SGHRS and CDR2 YFSETQ. There are 14 residues in the CDR3. The V gene lost 2 bases and the J gene lost 9 bases, with 15 bases spanning the gap. The CDR3 spells CASSFTAELGIQYF. The CDR3 nucleotides are TGCGCCAGCAGCTTTACAGCCGAGTTGGGCATTCAGTACTTC.

The chain is built from TRBV9 and TRBJ1-5; tentatively, D is TRBD1 (5 bases). CDR3 length: 15 amino acids. CDR1 is SGDLS and CDR2 is YYNGEE in the germline V gene. Trimming cost V 3 bases and J 4 bases, with 14 bases left between them. Here the CDR3 reads CASSAGTGDNQPQHF. The CDR3 DNA reads TGTGCCAGCAGCGCCGGGACGGGAGATAATCAGCCCCAGCATTTT.

This chain joins TRBV7-9 and TRBJ2-5, with 10 bases identical to TRBD1. V was clipped by 0 bases and J by 5 bases; unmatched bases: 12. The CDR3 is made up of 18 amino acids. Germline V gene lookup returns CDR1 SEHNR and CDR2 FQNEAQ (reference sequence). The CDR3 DNA reads TGTGCCAGCAGCTTAGCGCGTCCCCGGGACAGGGGTTTTGAGACCCAGTACTTC. Protein product: CASSLARPRDRGFETQYF.

The V gene is TRBV9, the J gene TRBJ2-1; 7 bases are a match to TRBD2. The germline V gene has CDR1 SGDLS and CDR2 YYNGEE. The junction had 3 bases not matched to a gene; V was cut back by 0 bases and J by 3 bases. The length of the CDR3 is 15 residues. This CDR3 is CASSVAAGLYNEQFF. For the CDR3, the DNA is TGTGCCAGCAGCGTAGCAGCGGGGCTCTACAATGAGCAGTTCTTC.